This T cell receptor (beta chain) came from a study of cytomegalovirus exposure and HLA in healthy donors. Looking at the study overall: Among the 350 to 500 donors who were genotyped, over 70% fell in the genetic ancestry cluster that is associated with self-reported Caucasian donors. General study results and limits: A highly shared variant cluster was judged a likely technical artifact. Other equally common chains were less clonally expanded than HLA-associated TCR beta chains, a later analysis showed. Most TCR sequences were uncommon, yet certain public TCRs appeared in many donors.

The PCR had 60 Vbeta and 13 Jbeta primers. The table came from immunoSEQ multiplex PCR; TCRdb's copy has only in-frame clones and leaves some out. The sample records under 200,000 clones, 70% to 90% being singletons. Comments on this clone: The target antigen is unknown.

The ends lost 8 bases at V and 8 bases at J; junction bases unmatched: 11. The CDR3 is made up of 14 amino acids. The germline V gene has CDR1 SEHNR and CDR2 FQNEAQ (reference sequence). The specimen was PBMCs. This TCR came from a woman aged 18-35 years in good health and CMV-seronegative. The rearrangement uses TRBV7-9 and TRBJ2-7; TRBD1 aligns across 11 bases. The CDR3 DNA is TGTGCCAGCCTTACGGACAGGGGGCAGTTAAAGCAGTACTTC. Protein: CASLTDRGQLKQYF.